One and the same sample provided the 17 T cell receptor beta chains below, sequenced in a study of regulatory T cells in long-lasting Graves disease. Arm-PCR with iRepertoire HTBI primers amplified the CDR3 regions for these TCR beta libraries. TCRdb independently ran MiXCR on the multiplex PCR reads; one entry per CDR3 protein. The table lists hundreds of thousands of distinct CDR3 sequences, roughly 17% of them singletons. Regarding time point: newly diagnosed GD, antithyroid drugs for less than 3 months. The TCR library used RNA extracted from PBMCs. A further study also used this sample, focusing on T cells in Graves' hyperthyroidism and ophthalmopathy.

The material was peripheral blood mononuclear cells (PBMCs), obtained at new diagnosis, from a patient treated with antithyroid drugs. All receptors come from a woman aged 25 to 39 with Graves disease.

This chain links TRBV29-1 with TRBJ2-3, with 8 bases fitting TRBD2. In germline, CDR1 is SQVTM, CDR2 ANQGSEA. The CDR3 contains 14 residues. J gave up 2 bases and V 7 bases, and 8 bases lay outside the gene matches. Here the CDR3 reads CSAWSGGATDTQYF. The CDR3, as DNA: TGCAGCGCCTGGTCCGGGGGGGCCACAGATACGCAGTATTTT.

This clonotype came up a few times. The chain uses TRBV7-6 and TRBJ1-2, with D perhaps matching TRBD1 (5 bases). Trimming stripped 4 bases from V and 8 bases from J, with 20 bases between. Germline V gene data show CDR1 as SGHVS and CDR2 as FNYEAQ. The CDR3 is 15 amino acids. CDR3 sequence: CASSSGFRGAWGYTF. Here the CDR3 DNA reads TGTGCCAGCAGCTCTGGATTTAGAGGGGCCTGGGGCTACACCTTC.

This clonotype was observed at least ten times. The V and J genes are TRBV11-2 and TRBJ2-3; D possibly corresponds to TRBD2 (6 bases). The CDR3 is 18 amino acids. The germline CDR1 and CDR2 sequences are SGHAT and FQNNGV. V was cut by 5 bases and J by 1 base, with 22 bases left in between. This CDR3 is CASSPHPPLATRTDTQYF. CDR3 nucleotide sequence: TGTGCCAGCAGCCCACACCCGCCTCTAGCGACTCGCACAGATACGCAGTATTTT.

Comment on this clonotype: Since no conserved phenylalanine or tryptophan closes the CDR3, a read error is the likely cause. The V gene is TRBV6-5, the J gene TRBJ1-5, with D hard to call. This CDR3 is 16 amino acids long. The germline gives CDR1 MNHEY, CDR2 SVGAGI. V was shortened by 4 bases and J by 4 bases, with 17 bases between the two germline ends. The CDR3 nucleotides read TGTGCCAGCAGTTCCACCCGACAAGGAGGGAATCAGCCCCAGCATTCT. Amino acid sequence: CASSSTRQGGNQPQHS.

Points on this clonotype: Germline and junction disagree at one end, which may indicate a read error. This chain links TRBV11-2 with TRBJ2-5; D is unresolved. Gene TRBJ2-1 matches the end of the DNA better, so the J call may be wrong. Germline V gene sequence: CDR1 SGHAT, CDR2 FQNNGV. This CDR3 has 16 residues. CDR3 bases: TGCGCCAGCAGCCCCCTGGGGAATCGCCCCCAAGAGACCCAGTTCTTC. Its protein product is CASSPLGNRPQETQFF.

This clonotype was recorded many times. The chain links TRBV6-2 or TRBV6-3 to TRBJ1-1; D is uncertain. The CDR3 covers 15 residues. Germline V gene sequence: CDR1 MNHEY, CDR2 SVGEGT. Between the trimmed V and J ends, which lost 0 bases and 4 bases, there was a span of 12 bases. CDR3 sequence reads: CASSYSAGGSTEAFF. The CDR3 region has the DNA TGTGCCAGCAGTTACTCGGCAGGAGGGAGCACTGAAGCTTTCTTT.

Many counts were recorded for this clonotype. This CDR3 reads CASSHSTTSSYEQYF. The CDR3 nucleotides are TGTGCCAGCAGTCACTCGACTACATCCTCCTACGAGCAGTACTTC. V gene TRBV12-3 or TRBV12-4 combines with J gene TRBJ2-7, with D maybe TRBD2 (5 bases). The CDR3 is 15 amino acids. With 5 bases removed from V and 0 bases from J, the gap between germline ends came to 14 bases.

This clonotype was found many times. The rearrangement links TRBV10-3 to TRBJ2-7; 10 bases align to TRBD2. After removal of 4 bases from V and 6 bases from J, the junction contained 9 bases not matched to a gene. Germline V gives CDR1 ENHRY, CDR2 SYGVKD. CDR3 size: 15 residues. CDR3 DNA: TGTGCCATCAGTGGGGCCAGCGGGAGGGGACGCGAGCAGTACTTC. Residues: CAISGASGRGREQYF.

Notes on this clonotype: A much more abundant neighbour one base away suggests this may be a read error. This chain joins TRBV6-1 and TRBJ2-5, with D maybe TRBD1 (5 bases). Between the trimmed V and J ends, which lost 5 bases and 5 bases, there was a span of 15 bases. Germline V CDR1 and CDR2: MNHNS, SASEGT. This CDR3 has 14 amino acids. The CDR3 DNA is TGTGCCAGCAGTCCTGGGTCAGGGTGGGAGACCCAGTACTTC. This gives the protein CASSPGSGWETQYF.

For this clonotype: This is likely an artifact of a read error, given a far larger clone one base away. This chain uses TRBV7-3 with TRBJ1-1; maybe TRBD1 (5 bases). Germline loops: CDR1 SGHTA, CDR2 FQGTGA. This CDR3 contains 14 residues. In DNA, the CDR3 is TGTGCCAGCAGCTTAGGGAGACAGAACACTGGAGCTTTCTTT. It encodes CASSLGRQNTGAFF.

This clonotype was seen only a few times. J is TRBJ2-5 and V is TRBV6-1; 7 nucleotides line up with TRBD2. The CDR3 extends over 15 amino acids. Germline CDR1 MNHNS, CDR2 SASEGT. Trimming cost V 6 bases and J 3 bases; bases outside gene matches: 10. The CDR3 DNA reads TGTGCCAGCAGGTCTCGACTAGCTCAGAAAGAGACCCAGTACTTC. Protein product: CASRSRLAQKETQYF.

This clonotype was counted between two and nine times. The V and J genes are TRBV7-9 and TRBJ2-3, with TRBD1 as a possible D gene (5 bases). CDR3 length: 15 residues. V was cut by 3 bases and J by 1 base, with 11 bases left in between. Germline V gene lookup returns CDR1 SEHNR and CDR2 FQNEAQ (reference sequence). CDR3 coding DNA: TGTGCCAGCAGCTTTCTACCGACAGGCACAGATACGCAGTATTTT. Protein product: CASSFLPTGTDTQYF.

The chain couples TRBV5-1 to TRBJ2-7, with TRBD1 identical over 12 bases. J lost 2 bases, V lost 4 bases, and 4 bases had no gene match. There are 15 residues in the CDR3. Germline V gives CDR1 SGHRS, CDR2 YFSETQ. The CDR3 sequence is CASSPGQGAPYEQYF. In nucleotides, the CDR3 is TGCGCCAGCAGCCCGGGACAGGGGGCCCCCTACGAGCAGTACTTC.

This clonotype has at least ten counts. The rearrangement joins TRBV7-2 to TRBJ2-2; 10 bases are shared with TRBD2. The junction had 6 bases not matched to a gene; V was cut back by 4 bases and J by 4 bases. Per the germline V gene, CDR1 is SGHTA and CDR2 is FQGNSA. This CDR3 region has 16 residues. The CDR3 region has the DNA TGTGCCAGCAGCTGGACTAGCGGTCGGGGCACCGGGGAGCTGTTTTTT. It is translated as CASSWTSGRGTGELFF.

This clonotype was observed many times. The gene calls are TRBV28 and TRBJ2-1; 9 bases are a match to TRBD2. Per germline, CDR1 MDHEN and CDR2 SYDVKM. Unmatched junction bases numbered 10, after V lost 2 bases and J lost 8 bases. The CDR3 consists of 16 residues. The CDR3 nucleotides read TGTGCCAGCAGTTTAGTTAGCGGGAGAGCCAGGTATGAGCAGTTCTTC. As protein: CASSLVSGRARYEQFF.

This clonotype was detected many times. The rearrangement links TRBV2 to TRBJ2-3; 10 bases line up with TRBD2. The V gene end was trimmed by 1 base and the J gene end by 3 bases; junction bases not matched to a gene: 4. The CDR3 contains 16 residues. CDR1 and CDR2 (germline): SNHLY, FYNNEI. The chain's CDR3 is CASSEGPGLATDTQYF. DNA of the CDR3: TGTGCCAGCAGTGAAGGGCCGGGACTAGCGACAGATACGCAGTATTTT.

The chain recombines TRBV7-9 with TRBJ2-3; either TRBD1 or TRBD2 may fit D (5 bases each). The CDR3 length is 16 residues. Per germline, CDR1 SEHNR and CDR2 FQNEAQ (reference sequence). Between the trimmed V and J ends, which lost 5 bases and 2 bases, there was a span of 17 bases. CDR3 sequence: CASSPGARQLTDTQYF. For the CDR3, the DNA is TGTGCCAGCAGCCCCGGGGCACGCCAACTCACAGATACGCAGTATTTT.